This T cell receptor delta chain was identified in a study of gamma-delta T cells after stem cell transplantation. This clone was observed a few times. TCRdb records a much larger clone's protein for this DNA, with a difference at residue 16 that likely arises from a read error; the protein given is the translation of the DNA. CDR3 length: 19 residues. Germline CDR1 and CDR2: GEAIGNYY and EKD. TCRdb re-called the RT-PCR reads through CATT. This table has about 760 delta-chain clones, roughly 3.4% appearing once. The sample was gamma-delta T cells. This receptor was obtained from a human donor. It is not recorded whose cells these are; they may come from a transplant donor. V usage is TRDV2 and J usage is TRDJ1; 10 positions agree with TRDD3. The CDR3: CACETLGELGDRVTDNLIF. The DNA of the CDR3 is TGTGCCTGTGAGACCCTTGGGGAGCTGGGGGATAGGGTCACCGATAACCTCATCTTT.